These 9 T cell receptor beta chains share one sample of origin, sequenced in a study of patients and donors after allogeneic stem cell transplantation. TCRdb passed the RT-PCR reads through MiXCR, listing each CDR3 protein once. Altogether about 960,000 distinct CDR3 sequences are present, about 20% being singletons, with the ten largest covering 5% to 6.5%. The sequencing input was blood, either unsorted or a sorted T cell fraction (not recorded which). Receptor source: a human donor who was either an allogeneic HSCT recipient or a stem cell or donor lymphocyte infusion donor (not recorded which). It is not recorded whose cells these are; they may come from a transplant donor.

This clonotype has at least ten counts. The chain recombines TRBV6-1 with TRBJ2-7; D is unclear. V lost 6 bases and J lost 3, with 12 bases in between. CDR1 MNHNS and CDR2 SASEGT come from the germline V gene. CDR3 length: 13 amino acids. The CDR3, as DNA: TGTGCCAGCAGCACTACTCTCAACTACGAGCAGTACTTC. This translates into CASSTTLNYEQYF.

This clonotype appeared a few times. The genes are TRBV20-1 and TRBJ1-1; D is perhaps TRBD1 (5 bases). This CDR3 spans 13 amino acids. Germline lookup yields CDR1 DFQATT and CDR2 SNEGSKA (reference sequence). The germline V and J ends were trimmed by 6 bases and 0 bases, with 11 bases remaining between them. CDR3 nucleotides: TGCAGTGCAGCCCGAGGGGTGAACACTGAAGCTTTCTTT. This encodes CSAARGVNTEAFF.

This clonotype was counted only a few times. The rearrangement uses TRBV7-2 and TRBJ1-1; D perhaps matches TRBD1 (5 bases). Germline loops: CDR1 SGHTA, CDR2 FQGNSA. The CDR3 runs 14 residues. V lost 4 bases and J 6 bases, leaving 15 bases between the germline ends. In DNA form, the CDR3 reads TGTGCCAGCAGCTCCTTCCAGGGACTCGCTGAAGCTTTCTTT. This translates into CASSSFQGLAEAFF.

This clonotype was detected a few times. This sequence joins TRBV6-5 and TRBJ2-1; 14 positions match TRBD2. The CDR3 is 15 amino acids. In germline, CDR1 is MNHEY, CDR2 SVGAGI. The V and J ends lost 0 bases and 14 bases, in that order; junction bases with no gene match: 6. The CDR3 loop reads CASSYSTSGGEYKFF. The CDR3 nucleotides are TGTGCCAGCAGTTACTCGACTAGCGGGGGGGAGTATAAGTTCTTC.

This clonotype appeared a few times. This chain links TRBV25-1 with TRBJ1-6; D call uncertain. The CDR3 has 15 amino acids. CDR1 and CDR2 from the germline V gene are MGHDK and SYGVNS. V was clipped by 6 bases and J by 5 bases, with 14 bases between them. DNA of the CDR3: TGTGCCAGCAGCGGGCAGTCACTAAATAATTCACCCCTCCACTTT. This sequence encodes CASSGQSLNNSPLHF.

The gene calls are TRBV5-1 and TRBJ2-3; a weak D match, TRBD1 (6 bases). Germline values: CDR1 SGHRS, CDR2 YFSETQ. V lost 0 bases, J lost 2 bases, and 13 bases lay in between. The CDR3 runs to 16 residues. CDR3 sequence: CASSLGLDRDTDTQYF. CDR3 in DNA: TGCGCCAGCAGCTTGGGTTTGGACAGAGACACAGATACGCAGTATTTT. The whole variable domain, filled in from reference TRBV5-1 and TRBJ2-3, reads KAGVTQTPRYLIKTRGQQVTLSCSPISGHRSVSWYQQTPGQGLQFLFEYFSETQRNKGNFPGRFSGRQFSNSRSEMNVSTLELGDSALYLCASSLGLDRDTDTQYFGPGTRLTVL.

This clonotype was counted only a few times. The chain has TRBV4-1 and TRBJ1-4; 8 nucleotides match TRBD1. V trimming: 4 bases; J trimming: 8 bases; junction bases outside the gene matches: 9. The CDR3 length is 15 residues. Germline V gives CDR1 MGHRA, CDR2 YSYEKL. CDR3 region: CASSPTPGGWEKLFF. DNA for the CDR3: TGCGCCAGCAGCCCAACCCCAGGGGGCTGGGAAAAACTGTTTTTT.

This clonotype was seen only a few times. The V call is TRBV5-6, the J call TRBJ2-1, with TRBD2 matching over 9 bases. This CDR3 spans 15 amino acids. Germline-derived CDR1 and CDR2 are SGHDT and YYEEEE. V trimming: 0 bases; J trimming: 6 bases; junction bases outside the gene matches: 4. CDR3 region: CASSLGSSGSNEQFF. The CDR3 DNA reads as TGTGCCAGCAGCTTGGGTAGTAGCGGGAGCAATGAGCAGTTCTTC.

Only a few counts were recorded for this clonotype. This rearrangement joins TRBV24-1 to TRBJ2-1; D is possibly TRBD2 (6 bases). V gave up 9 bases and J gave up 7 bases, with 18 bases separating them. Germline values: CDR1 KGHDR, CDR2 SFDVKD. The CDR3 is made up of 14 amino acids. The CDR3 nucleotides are TGTGCCACCTCCTCACCGGGACTCATGAATGAGCAGTTCTTC. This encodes CATSSPGLMNEQFF.